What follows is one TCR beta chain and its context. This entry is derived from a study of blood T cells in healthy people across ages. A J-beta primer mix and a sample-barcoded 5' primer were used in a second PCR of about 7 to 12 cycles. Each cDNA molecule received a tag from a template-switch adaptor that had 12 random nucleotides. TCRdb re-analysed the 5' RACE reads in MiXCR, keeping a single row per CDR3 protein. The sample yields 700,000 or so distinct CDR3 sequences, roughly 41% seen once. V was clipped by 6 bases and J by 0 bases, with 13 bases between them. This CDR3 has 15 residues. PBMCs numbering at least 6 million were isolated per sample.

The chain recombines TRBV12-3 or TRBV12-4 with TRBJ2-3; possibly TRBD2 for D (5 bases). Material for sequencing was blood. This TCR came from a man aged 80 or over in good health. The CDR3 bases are TGTGCCAGCAGCCTACTAGACTCGAGCACAGATACGCAGTATTTT. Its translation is CASSLLDSSTDTQYF.